The 21 T cell receptor beta chains reported below all come from one sample, sequenced in a study of blood T cell repertoires in COVID-19 (dated by TCRdb to 2020 to 2022). The library was built by means of the immunoSEQ multiplex PCR assay. TCRdb stores this immuneACCESS table with in-frame sequences only. Part of the clones is absent; in the studies checked, under half of the shortfall reflects unresolved V genes, and no reason is known for the rest. In this sample the table shows about 96,000 clones, approximately 88% of which occur a single time. The top ten hold roughly 17% of the sample. Source material: peripheral blood. The receptors were gathered from a woman aged 60-70 years with acute or convalescent COVID-19.

The chain is built from TRBV28 and TRBJ1-4, with D unresolved. Looked up from germline, CDR1 is MDHEN and CDR2 is SYDVKM. V lost 5 bases to trimming and J lost 3 bases, with 13 bases between them. The CDR3 has 15 amino acids. The DNA of the CDR3 is TGTGCCAGCAGTGCACCTGGGCGGGCTAATGAAAAACTGTTTTTT. It codes for CASSAPGRANEKLFF.

The chain carries TRBV5-6 and TRBJ1-6, with TRBD1 identical over 10 bases. Germline CDR1 SGHDT, CDR2 YYEEEE. The CDR3 has 15 amino acids. V shed 1 base and J 9 bases; nucleotides not matched to a gene: 4. The CDR3, as DNA: TGTGCCAGCAGCTTGCCTGGGACAGGGGCTTCACCCCTCCACTTT. It translates to CASSLPGTGASPLHF.

The chain links TRBV9 to TRBJ1-3; tentative D call: TRBD1 (6 bases). The CDR3 covers 14 residues. V lost 3 bases and J lost 1, with 8 bases in between. The germline gives CDR1 SGDLS, CDR2 YYNGEE. CDR3 sequence: CASSEQGSGNTIYF. The DNA for the CDR3 is TGTGCCAGCAGCGAACAGGGATCTGGAAACACCATATATTTT.

This rearrangement joins TRBV4-1 to TRBJ1-6; tentatively, D is TRBD1 (5 bases). The germline V and J ends were trimmed by 0 bases and 7 bases, with 10 bases remaining between them. The CDR3 extends over 15 amino acids. The germline gives CDR1 MGHRA, CDR2 YSYEKL. Here the CDR3 reads CASSQDGAGNSPLHF. CDR3 coding DNA: TGCGCCAGCAGCCAAGATGGGGCCGGGAATTCACCCCTCCACTTT.

This chain links TRBV9 with TRBJ1-2; TRBD1 matches 7 bases. This CDR3 has 13 residues. V gave up 3 bases and J gave up 8 bases; unmatched junction bases: 7. Germline assignment: CDR1 SGDLS and CDR2 YYNGEE. The CDR3 loop reads CASSARQGSGYTF. The CDR3 DNA reads as TGTGCCAGCAGCGCGAGACAGGGTTCCGGCTACACCTTC.

In its sample, this clone was seen many times. The V and J genes are TRBV5-1 and TRBJ1-1, with 7 bases lining up with TRBD1. V was clipped by 6 bases and J by 4 bases; unmatched bases: 9. Germline CDR1 and CDR2: SGHRS and YFSETQ. The CDR3 spans 14 residues. CDR3 sequence reads: CASTWGSGGTEAFF. The CDR3 DNA is TGCGCCAGCACCTGGGGGTCAGGGGGCACTGAAGCTTTCTTT.

The chain carries TRBV2 and TRBJ2-1; tentatively, D is TRBD2 (6 bases). The CDR3 is 13 amino acids. Germline V gene sequence: CDR1 SNHLY, CDR2 FYNNEI. V was shortened by 8 bases and J by 0 bases, with 8 bases between the two germline ends. CDR3 residues: CASRGSSYNEQFF. As DNA, the CDR3 is TGTGCCAGCCGGGGGAGCTCCTACAATGAGCAGTTCTTC.

The rearrangement uses TRBV19 and TRBJ1-6; D is ambiguous. Trimming took off 6 bases at V and 0 bases at J, with 6 bases between the two ends. This CDR3 contains 14 residues. Germline loops: CDR1 LNHDA, CDR2 SQIVND (reference sequence). The CDR3 sequence is CASRSSSYNSPLHF. CDR3 DNA: TGTGCCAGTAGATCGAGCTCCTATAATTCACCCCTCCACTTT.

The chain carries TRBV20-1 and TRBJ1-5; D is possibly TRBD1 (6 bases). Germline V CDR1 and CDR2: DFQATT, SNEGSKA (reference sequence). The CDR3 has 14 amino acids. V was pared by 3 bases and J by 7 bases, with 16 bases between. The CDR3 reads CSASSRGRRQPQHF. The CDR3 coding sequence is TGCAGTGCTAGTAGCAGGGGACGAAGACAGCCCCAGCATTTT.

By frequency in the sample, this clone is medium-sized. The chain is built from TRBV3-1 (or the pseudogene TRBV3-2) and TRBJ1-1; the D gene is possibly TRBD1 (6 bases). The CDR3 is 14 residues long. Germline CDR1 LGHDT, CDR2 YNNKEL (reference sequence). V lost 5 bases and J 0 bases, leaving 10 bases between the germline ends. The CDR3 reads CASSTGQMNTEAFF. Written as DNA, the CDR3 is TGTGCCAGCAGCACGGGACAAATGAACACTGAAGCTTTCTTT.

J is TRBJ1-5 and V is TRBV20-1; D is unclear. Trimming took off 3 bases at V and 2 bases at J, with 14 bases between the two ends. This CDR3 contains 15 residues. CDR1 and CDR2 from the germline V gene are DFQATT and SNEGSKA (reference sequence). The CDR3 reads CSASLFSGGNQPQHF. The CDR3, as DNA: TGCAGTGCTAGTTTATTTAGTGGAGGCAATCAGCCCCAGCATTTT.

The chain employs TRBV28 and TRBJ1-2; TRBD1 matches at 9 bases. Germline values: CDR1 MDHEN, CDR2 SYDVKM. The junction had 12 bases not matched to a gene; V was cut back by 6 bases and J by 4 bases. The CDR3 consists of 16 residues. This CDR3 reads CASSRNRDRVGYGYTF. The CDR3 DNA sequence: TGTGCCAGCAGCCGTAACCGGGACAGGGTAGGCTATGGCTACACCTTC.

The chain carries TRBV11-1 and TRBJ2-7, with TRBD1 as a possible D gene (5 bases). The CDR3 covers 15 residues. The germline V and J ends were trimmed by 1 base and 6 bases, with 16 bases remaining between them. Germline lookup yields CDR1 SGHAT and CDR2 FQDESV (reference sequence). CDR3 sequence reads: CASSLDLGPIAEQYF. The CDR3 DNA follows: TGTGCCAGCAGCTTAGACTTGGGGCCTATCGCCGAGCAGTACTTC.

This clone was observed once. The DNA for the CDR3 is TGTGCCAGCTCACCACCGATGGGCCAGGGGACGTCTGGAAACACCATATATTTT. It encodes CASSPPMGQGTSGNTIYF. The rearrangement links TRBV18 to TRBJ1-3; a weak D match, TRBD1 (6 bases). The V gene's germline CDR1 is KGHSH and CDR2 LQKENI. The CDR3 totals 18 residues. Trimming shortened V by 0 bases and J by 1 base, and 16 bases separated the two germline ends.

The rearrangement joins TRBV5-4 to TRBJ1-6; D gene ambiguous. Germline V CDR1 and CDR2: SGHNT, YYREEE (reference sequence). V lost 6 bases and J lost 8, with 18 bases in between. This CDR3 contains 15 residues. Here the CDR3 DNA reads TGTGCCAGCACCAGCGGTGGCAGGCGGGATTCACCCCTCCACTTT. It translates to CASTSGGRRDSPLHF.

V and J are TRBV19 and TRBJ1-5; TRBD1 matches at 12 bases. Germline CDR1 is LNHDA and CDR2 is SQIVND (reference sequence). The CDR3 contains 15 residues. The V gene end was trimmed by 6 bases and the J gene end by 6 bases; junction bases not matched to a gene: 6. The CDR3 sequence: CASSLWDRGPQPQHF. The CDR3 bases are TGTGCCAGTAGCCTCTGGGACAGGGGGCCTCAGCCCCAGCATTTT.

The CDR3, as DNA: TGTGCCAGCAGATCCACTTCTTCCACGGGTGGCTACACCTTC. Translation gives CASRSTSSTGGYTF. The chain uses TRBV7-3 and TRBJ1-2; D is unresolved. Germline V lookup: CDR1 SGHTA, CDR2 FQGTGA. V lost 6 bases to trimming and J lost 7 bases, with 18 bases between them. This CDR3 is built from 14 residues.

This clone was detected only once. This chain uses TRBV11-3 with TRBJ1-4, with D maybe TRBD1 (5 bases). The V and J ends lost 5 bases and 6 bases respectively, with 10 bases between them. CDR1 and CDR2 (germline): SGHNT, YENEEA. The CDR3 has 13 amino acids. The CDR3 protein is CASSPGTYEKLFF. CDR3 sequence (DNA): TGTGCCAGCAGCCCCGGGACTTATGAAAAACTGTTTTTT. Full variable domain (remainder filled in from reference TRBV11-3 and TRBJ1-4): EAGVVQSPRYKIIEKKQPVAFWCNPISGHNTLYWYLQNLGQGPELLIRYENEEAVDDSQLPKDRFSAERLKGVDSTLKIQPAELGDSAVYLCASSPGTYEKLFFGSGTQLSVL.

This clone occurred once. V gene TRBV18 combines with J gene TRBJ1-6; D unresolved. The CDR3 covers 15 residues. The V gene lost 2 bases and the J gene lost 4 bases, with 9 bases spanning the gap. Germline values: CDR1 KGHSH, CDR2 LQKENI. CDR3 DNA: TGTGCCAGCTCACCAACGGGAGAGTATAATTCACCCCTCCACTTT. It codes for CASSPTGEYNSPLHF. Full variable domain (outside the CDR3, taken from reference TRBV18 and TRBJ1-6): NAGVMQNPRHLVRRRGQEARLRCSPMKGHSHVYWYRQLPEEGLKFMVYLQKENIIDESGMPKERFSAEFPKEGPSILRIQQVVRGDSAAYFCASSPTGEYNSPLHFGNGTRLTVT.

CDR3 loop: CASSQVPGQGKETQYF. The DNA of the CDR3 is TGCGCCAGCAGCCAAGTACCGGGACAGGGGAAGGAGACCCAGTACTTC. The chain combines TRBV4-3 with TRBJ2-5, with 10 bases identical to TRBD1. Trimming cost V 1 base and J 5 bases; bases outside gene matches: 7. The germline gives CDR1 LGHNA, CDR2 YSLEER. This CDR3 contains 16 residues.

The genes are TRBV7-2 and TRBJ1-2; unclear D gene. V shed 0 bases and J shed 2 bases, with 4 bases lying between them. The CDR3 runs to 13 residues. Looked up from germline, CDR1 is SGHTA and CDR2 is FQGNSA. In DNA, the CDR3 is TGTGCCAGCAGCTTAGCGCGGAACTATGGCTACACCTTC. Protein: CASSLARNYGYTF. Full variable domain (outside the CDR3, taken from reference TRBV7-2 and TRBJ1-2): GAGVSQSPSNKVTEKGKDVELRCDPISGHTALYWYRQSLGQGLEFLIYFQGNSAPDKSGLPSDRFSAERTGGSVSTLTIQRTQQEDSAVYLCASSLARNYGYTFGSGTRLTVV.